Given below is one TCR beta chain in context. The clone's antigen remains unknown. The sample holds no much larger clone one base away, and base qualities are not on file. The sample's time point label, decoded: cycle 4 day 1 (C4D1), after less than seven weeks of nivolumab. All trial patients had relapsed after autologous stem cell transplantation, with cohorts A, B and C differing in prior brentuximab vedotin exposure. Magnetic negative selection with a Miltenyi CD8+ T cell isolation kit was used to purify CD8+ T cells from thawed PBMCs. A total of approximately 51 patients with relapsed/refractory classical Hodgkin lymphoma made up the trial cohort, and each patient's best overall response was complete response, partial response or progressive disease. Trial patients were treated with single-agent nivolumab in the multi-cohort phase II CheckMate 205 trial. An independent review committee assessed best overall response by applying the 2007 International Working Group response criteria. Trial PBMCs were collected just before the start of nivolumab (C1D1) and during therapy at cycle 2 day 1 and cycle 4 day 1. After peripheral blood was drawn into 8 mL Vacutainer Cell Preparation Tubes, PBMCs were isolated by centrifugation and then cryopreserved. Purified CD4+ and CD8+ fractions were generated only in cases for which an additional PBMC sample was available. Magnetically labelled cells were removed on LS columns in a quadroMACS separator, and the flow-through was collected as the purified fraction.

This specimen comes from a study of PD-1 blockade in classical Hodgkin lymphoma (dated by TCRdb to 2018 to 2020). Concerning the study at large: Nivolumab dosing was 3 mg/kg intravenously every 2 weeks, continuing until either disease progression or unacceptable toxicity. The study used TCR beta sequencing and CyTOF to define a peripheral blood immune signature of response to PD-1 blockade in classical Hodgkin lymphoma.

The Qiagen DNeasy kit was used to extract genomic DNA from unsorted PBMCs and from the negatively selected CD4+ and CD8+ fractions. Using primers that anneal to V and J segments, immunoSEQ multiplex PCR amplified the TCR beta CDR3 regions. A synthetic immune receptor repertoire was used to minimize amplification bias, and remaining bias was computationally removed after sequencing. As for the authors' bioinformatics: Custom Python scripts were used to quantify repertoire diversity as the Shannon entropy index. Unsorted, CD4+ and CD8+ repertoires were analyzed separately, except in combined analyses where CD4+ and CD8+ sequences were merged in silico. Clonal expansion was defined as a frequency increase of at least 2-fold after treatment compared with C1D1, and clones undetected at baseline were assigned a pseudocount of 0.5. Singleton clones were defined as clones with 0 or 1 copy at C1D1, and non-singleton clones were defined as clones with 2 or more copies. Clones expanded in unsorted samples were assigned a CD4+, CD8+ or unknown annotation through matching of protein sequences in sorted samples from the same patient. Diversity changes from C1D1 to C4D1 were tested in paired samples using Wilcoxon tests. The table comes from immuneACCESS by way of TCRdb, which keeps in-frame sequences with V and J called. Part of the clones is missing from these tables; in studies checked, under half for an unresolved V gene and the rest for unknown reasons. For V, J and clone size, that table is used; D and trimming come from the DNA. The sample records almost 20,000 clones, 84% of which are singletons. The ten largest clonotypes hold roughly 7.3% of the sample.

Paper-wide results and their limitations: Baseline diversity similar to that of newly diagnosed patients was observed in trial patients achieving complete response, whereas significantly lower diversity was observed in partial responders and progressors. Lower diversity was observed in patients in whom nivolumab was started less than 1 year after ASCT, and these patients were excluded from later analyses so that confounding by immune reconstitution would be avoided. The study was restricted to a single clinical trial cohort, and the causes of repertoire differences, possibly disease activity or prior therapy, were left undefined. CD4+ but not CD8+ TCR diversity rose significantly by C4D1 (p=0.0027 vs p=0.16), most apparent in complete responders (p=0.02). Newly diagnosed patients were reported to have lower baseline TCR diversity than healthy donors, and relapsed/refractory patients were reported to have lower baseline TCR diversity still.

The germline V gene gives CDR1 as MNHEY and CDR2 as SVGAGI. V is reduced by 0 bases and J by 6 bases, leaving a spacing of 11 bases between them. From its cysteine to its phenylalanine, the CDR3 spans 14 amino acids. CDR3 DNA only is kept here, 42 bases in frame from base 1. The origin of this receptor is a human donor with classical Hodgkin lymphoma. Specimen: CD8+ T cells from blood, collected before the fourth cycle of nivolumab. The chain employs TRBV6-5 and TRBJ1-2; no D gene can be assigned with confidence. The CDR3 reads CASSYSTQEDGYTF. The nucleotide sequence reads as follows: TGTGCCAGCAGTTACTCCACCCAGGAGGATGGCTACACCTTC.